This T cell receptor (beta chain) was recovered during a study of CD8 T cells in ankylosing spondylitis. The study, taken as a whole, reports: Seemingly characteristic of ankylosing spondylitis blood was a TCR beta motif consisting of under 10 highly homologous variants. The disease-linked clones had a CD8+ phenotype and low blood frequencies.

For this clonotype: Its antigen remains unidentified. It may be a read error: a sequence one base away is much more abundant.

Trimming stripped 5 bases from V and 12 bases from J, with 19 bases between. This CDR3 has 13 residues. For TCR beta, libraries came from quantitative 5'-RACE with molecular barcodes. One entry per CDR3 protein results from TCRdb running MiXCR on the 5' RACE reads. The sample consists of more than 250,000 distinct CDR3 sequences, 11% of them appearing once. This clonotype was obtained from a female donor with ankylosing spondylitis or in good health (not recorded which). Sequences were obtained from blood, either unsorted or a sorted T cell fraction (not recorded which). The chain joins TRBV12-3 or TRBV12-4 to TRBJ1-2; the D gene is possibly TRBD1 (6 bases). CDR3 DNA: TGTGCCAGCAGTCTCACCACAGGGTGGGGCGACACCTTC. Its translation is CASSLTTGWGDTF.